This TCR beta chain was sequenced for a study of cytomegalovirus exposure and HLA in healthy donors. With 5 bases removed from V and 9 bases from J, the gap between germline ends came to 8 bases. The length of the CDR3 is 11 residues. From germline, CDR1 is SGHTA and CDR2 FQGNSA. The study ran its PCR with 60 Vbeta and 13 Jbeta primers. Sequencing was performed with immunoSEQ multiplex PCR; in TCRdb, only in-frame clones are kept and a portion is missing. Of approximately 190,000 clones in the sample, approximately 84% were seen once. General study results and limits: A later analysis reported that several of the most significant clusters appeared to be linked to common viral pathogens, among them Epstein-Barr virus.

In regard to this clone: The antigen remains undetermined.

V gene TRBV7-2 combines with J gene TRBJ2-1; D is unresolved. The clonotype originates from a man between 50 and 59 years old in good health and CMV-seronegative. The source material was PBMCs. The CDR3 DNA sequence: TGTGCCAGCAGCCCCTATAGTGAGCAGTTCTTC. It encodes CASSPYSEQFF. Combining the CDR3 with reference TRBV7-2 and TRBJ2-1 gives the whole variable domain GAGVSQSPSNKVTEKGKDVELRCDPISGHTALYWYRQSLGQGLEFLIYFQGNSAPDKSGLPSDRFSAERTGGSVSTLTIQRTQQEDSAVYLCASSPYSEQFFGPGTRLTVL.